The 30 T cell receptor beta chains below come from one sample, sequenced in a study of response to subunit inactivated influenza vaccine. One entry per CDR3 protein results from TCRdb running MiXCR on the RT-PCR reads. The sample consists of 530,000 or so distinct CDR3 sequences, roughly 10% of them appearing once. The sample here was PBMCs from blood, taken on the day of vaccination. These receptors originate from a man in his fifties who received an inactivated influenza vaccine.

About this clonotype itself: A much bigger clone sits one base away, suggesting this may be a read error. In DNA, the CDR3 is TGTGCCACCAGTGATCCCTCGGTTAACGAGCAGCACTTC. The encoded protein is CATSDPSVNEQHF. The chain carries TRBV24-1 and TRBJ2-7; no firm D call. This CDR3 spans 13 amino acids. CDR1 and CDR2 from the germline V gene are KGHDR and SFDVKD.

The V and J genes are TRBV7-2 and TRBJ2-3; 7 nucleotides agree with TRBD1. The J segment lost 4 bases and the V segment lost 2 bases, leaving 6 bases of the junction unmatched. The CDR3 is made up of 15 amino acids. The germline V gene has CDR1 SGHTA and CDR2 FQGNSA. CDR3 sequence reads: CASSLRGQRSDTQYF. The CDR3 DNA is TGTGCCAGCAGCTTACGGGGACAGAGATCAGATACGCAGTATTTT.

This chain connects TRBV24-1 to TRBJ2-1; possible D gene TRBD2, 6 bases. This CDR3 has 13 residues. Trimming took 5 bases from V and 7 from J, leaving 11 bases between them. Germline V lookup: CDR1 KGHDR, CDR2 SFDVKD. CDR3 amino acids: CATSALSGNEQFF. CDR3 bases: TGTGCCACCAGTGCCCTCAGCGGGAATGAGCAGTTCTTC.

The gene calls are TRBV27 and TRBJ2-1; either TRBD1 or TRBD2 may fit D (5 bases each). Germline CDR1 reads MNHEY; CDR2 reads SMNVEV (reference sequence). V lost 6 bases, J lost 7 bases, and 19 bases lay in between. The CDR3 totals 15 residues. CDR3 protein: CASSDYGTALNEQFF. The DNA of the CDR3 is TGTGCCAGCAGCGACTACGGGACGGCTCTGAATGAGCAGTTCTTC.

This clonotype came up many times. V is TRBV28 and J is TRBJ2-7; 7 bases line up with TRBD1. Germline trimming cut 5 bases from V and 5 bases from J; bases unmatched to any gene: 12. The CDR3 spans 15 residues. CDR1 is MDHEN, CDR2 SYDVKM, per germline. The CDR3 sequence is CASSERALGGHEQYF. The CDR3 coding sequence is TGTGCCAGCAGTGAAAGGGCCCTAGGGGGCCACGAGCAGTACTTC.

This clonotype came up a few times. This chain joins TRBV12-3 or TRBV12-4 and TRBJ1-4; D ambiguous. Trimming shortened V by 2 bases and J by 5 bases, and 12 bases separated the two germline ends. CDR3 size: 15 residues. CDR3 region: CASSLSPDLNEKLFF. The CDR3 coding sequence is TGTGCCAGCAGTTTAAGCCCGGACCTCAATGAAAAACTGTTTTTT.

The rearrangement uses TRBV19 and TRBJ2-2, with D hard to call. Deletions cut 6 bases from V and 3 bases from J, with 5 bases between. CDR3 length: 12 residues. From germline, CDR1 is LNHDA and CDR2 SQIVND (reference sequence). CDR3 sequence (DNA): TGTGCCAGTAGCATCTACACCGGGGAGCTGTTTTTT. Its translation is CASSIYTGELFF.

This clonotype was counted between two and nine times. The V and J genes are TRBV20-1 and TRBJ2-5; D is undetermined. V was clipped by 2 bases and J by 2 bases, with 12 bases between them. The germline V gene encodes CDR1 DFQATT and CDR2 SNEGSKA (reference sequence). This CDR3 has 14 residues. The CDR3, as DNA: TGCAGTGCTAGACTAACCCAGCGTCAAGAGACCCAGTACTTC. It is translated as CSARLTQRQETQYF.

A few counts support this clonotype. The chain combines TRBV2 with TRBJ2-3; D gene ambiguous. Trimming pared 4 bases from V and 0 bases from J, leaving 5 bases between. The CDR3 totals 13 residues. Germline values: CDR1 SNHLY, CDR2 FYNNEI. DNA for the CDR3: TGTGCCAGCAGTGTCAGTAGCACAGATACGCAGTATTTT. Its translation is CASSVSSTDTQYF.

This clonotype appeared a few times. This sequence joins TRBV5-1 and TRBJ1-1; D perhaps matches TRBD1 (5 bases). The germline V and J ends were trimmed by 4 bases and 6 bases, with 22 bases remaining between them. Germline V gene lookup returns CDR1 SGHRS and CDR2 YFSETQ. The CDR3 is made up of 16 amino acids. The CDR3 DNA follows: TGCGCCAGCAGCGTGTGGAGGCAGGGTGATGTATCTGAAGCTTTCTTT. Protein sequence: CASSVWRQGDVSEAFF.

The chain combines TRBV12-3 or TRBV12-4 with TRBJ2-7; D possibly matches TRBD1 or TRBD2 (5 bases each). The CDR3 covers 17 residues. The V and J ends lost 3 bases and 3 bases respectively, with 21 bases between them. The CDR3 loop is CASSLPRRDANYYEQYF. In nucleotides, the CDR3 is TGTGCCAGCAGTTTGCCTAGACGGGACGCCAATTACTACGAGCAGTACTTC.

This clonotype was seen a few times. This chain connects TRBV9 to TRBJ2-5; D perhaps matches TRBD2 (6 bases). From germline, CDR1 is SGDLS and CDR2 YYNGEE. The CDR3 sequence is 13 residues long. Trimming cost V 4 bases and J 7 bases, with 14 bases left between them. CDR3 residues: CASSYRDWGTQYF. In nucleotides, the CDR3 is TGTGCCAGCAGCTACCGGGACTGGGGGACCCAGTACTTC. Full variable domain (outside the CDR3, taken from reference TRBV9 and TRBJ2-5): DSGVTQTPKHLITATGQRVTLRCSPRSGDLSVYWYQQSLDQGLQFLIQYYNGEERAKGNILERFSAQQFPDLHSELNLSSLELGDSALYFCASSYRDWGTQYFGPGTRLLVL.

The table lists this clonotype with a count of one. The chain couples TRBV7-9 to TRBJ2-3; 8 nucleotides line up with TRBD2. The CDR3 loop spans 16 amino acids. CDR1 and CDR2 (germline): SEHNR, FQNEAQ (reference sequence). J was trimmed by 2 bases and V by 5 bases; bases with no gene match: 9. CDR3 DNA sequence: TGTGCCAGCAGCCCCCTTCGGGGGGGGACCACAGATACGCAGTATTTT. Translation: CASSPLRGGTTDTQYF.

This clonotype has a single count. This rearrangement joins TRBV18 to TRBJ2-2, with D possibly called TRBD1 or TRBD2 (5 bases each). Trimming took off 1 base at V and 1 base at J, with 16 bases between the two ends. This CDR3 is 18 amino acids long. Per germline, CDR1 KGHSH and CDR2 LQKENI. The CDR3 here is CASSPRIRRGENTGELFF. The CDR3 DNA follows: TGTGCCAGCTCACCACGGATAAGGCGAGGGGAGAACACCGGGGAGCTGTTTTTT.

V is TRBV4-2 and J is TRBJ2-6; TRBD2 aligns across 7 bases. V was pared by 0 bases and J by 4 bases, with 9 bases of the junction left unmatched. The CDR3 consists of 18 residues. The germline CDR1 and CDR2 sequences are LGHNA and YNFKEQ. The CDR3 sequence: CASSQDLGRGFGANVLTF. The CDR3 DNA follows: TGTGCCAGCAGCCAAGATTTAGGGAGGGGTTTCGGGGCCAACGTCCTGACTTTC.

This clonotype was detected a few times. V gene TRBV5-5 combines with J gene TRBJ2-1, with 11 bases aligning to TRBD2. The CDR3 covers 15 residues. The junction had 7 bases not matched to a gene; V was cut back by 4 bases and J by 7 bases. Per germline, CDR1 SGHKS and CDR2 YYEKEE (reference sequence). DNA for the CDR3: TGTGCCAGCAGCCCCTTAGCGGGGGGGTTGAATGAGCAGTTCTTC. The encoded protein is CASSPLAGGLNEQFF.

In DNA form, the CDR3 reads TGTGCCAGCACCGAAAACCGCAGGGCTAGCGGAAACACCATATATTTT. Its protein product is CASTENRRASGNTIYF. V usage is TRBV28 and J usage is TRBJ1-3; TRBD1 might be the D (5 bases). The germline gives CDR1 MDHEN, CDR2 SYDVKM. This CDR3 spans 16 amino acids. V was clipped by 7 bases and J by 4 bases, with 20 bases between them.

The chain uses TRBV2 and TRBJ2-3; possibly TRBD1 for D (6 bases). V was shortened by 6 bases and J by 1 base, with 14 bases between the two germline ends. Per germline, CDR1 SNHLY and CDR2 FYNNEI. The CDR3 is made up of 15 amino acids. CDR3 protein: CASSRDTIGTDTQYF. For the CDR3, the DNA is TGTGCCAGCAGCCGGGACACAATCGGCACAGATACGCAGTATTTT.

This clonotype was recorded many times. This chain connects TRBV6-1 to TRBJ2-5, with 12 bases fitting TRBD2. The CDR3 has 14 residues. The germline V gene encodes CDR1 MNHNS and CDR2 SASEGT. Trimming took 6 bases from V and 5 from J; bases not matched to a gene: 4. For the CDR3, the DNA is TGTGCCAGCAGGACTAGCGGGGGAGGGGAGACCCAGTACTTC. Translating gives CASRTSGGGETQYF.

The chain recombines TRBV7-8 with TRBJ2-5, with 8 nucleotides matching TRBD1. V dropped 5 bases and J dropped 5; count of bases not matched to a gene: 7. CDR1 and CDR2 from the germline V gene are SGHVS and FQNEAQ. The CDR3 has 14 amino acids. This CDR3 reads CASSEGQVVETQYF. DNA for the CDR3: TGTGCCAGCAGCGAGGGACAGGTGGTGGAGACCCAGTACTTC.

This clonotype was detected a few times. This chain links TRBV7-9 with TRBJ2-1, with D possibly TRBD1 on 6 matching bases. V gave up 5 bases and J gave up 7 bases, with 15 bases separating them. CDR3 length: 14 amino acids. Per the germline V gene, CDR1 is SEHNR and CDR2 is FQNEAQ (reference sequence). Written as DNA, the CDR3 is TGTGCCAGCAGCCGGCTGGCAGGACAGAATGAGCAGTTCTTC. This codes for CASSRLAGQNEQFF.

This clonotype occurred a few times. V gene TRBV20-1 combines with J gene TRBJ1-5, with a tentative D call TRBD1 (5 bases). The CDR3 is 14 residues long. V was clipped by 6 bases and J by 2 bases, with 14 bases between them. Per the germline V gene, CDR1 is DFQATT and CDR2 is SNEGSKA (reference sequence). The CDR3 region has the DNA TGCAGTGCGGTACATAGCAGGGGCAATCAGCCCCAGCATTTT. Translation: CSAVHSRGNQPQHF.

This clonotype was counted only a few times. CDR3 sequence: CASSYDRGTYNEQFF. CDR3 coding DNA: TGTGCCAGCAGCTACGACAGGGGGACCTACAATGAGCAGTTCTTC. V usage is TRBV7-2 and J usage is TRBJ2-1; 9 bases fit TRBD1. The CDR3 is made up of 15 amino acids. Germline V lookup: CDR1 SGHTA, CDR2 FQGNSA. J was trimmed by 2 bases and V by 4 bases; bases with no gene match: 3.

This clonotype was counted a few times. DNA for the CDR3: TGCAGCGCCCTAGGGACAGGTTACGAAGCTTTCTTT. Translating it yields CSALGTGYEAFF. V usage is TRBV29-1 and J usage is TRBJ1-1, with 8 bases identical to TRBD1. This CDR3 contains 12 residues. Germline CDR1 reads SQVTM; CDR2 reads ANQGSEA. Trimming removed 7 bases from V and 8 bases from J; junction bases left unmatched: 9.

In this sample, this clonotype turned up a few times. The chain carries TRBV4-3 and TRBJ2-7, with a possible D match to TRBD2 (5 bases). The V gene's germline CDR1 is LGHNA and CDR2 YSLEER. CDR3 size: 12 residues. V lost 2 bases to trimming and J lost 5 bases, with 7 bases between them. CDR3 loop: CASSQSRDEQYF. Written as DNA, the CDR3 is TGCGCCAGCAGCCAATCGCGGGACGAGCAGTACTTC.

This chain joins TRBV20-1 and TRBJ2-2, with a weak D call TRBD2 (6 bases). The CDR3 has 16 residues. The V and J ends lost 3 bases and 4 bases respectively, with 18 bases between them. Germline V gene data show CDR1 as DFQATT and CDR2 as SNEGSKA (reference sequence). The chain's CDR3 is CSASGSPERSTGELFF. The CDR3 DNA reads as TGCAGTGCTAGCGGGAGTCCCGAAAGGAGCACCGGGGAGCTGTTTTTT.

This clonotype was counted only a few times. The chain has TRBV29-1 and TRBJ2-3, with unresolved D. V shed 2 bases and J shed 4 bases, with 7 bases lying between them. This CDR3 is 12 amino acids long. The V gene's germline CDR1 is SQVTM and CDR2 ANQGSEA. As DNA, the CDR3 is TGCAGCGTTGAACCTGGTCCAGATACGCAGTATTTT. As protein: CSVEPGPDTQYF.

V and J are TRBV6-5 and TRBJ2-5; D might be TRBD2 (6 bases). V was trimmed by 2 bases and J by 5 bases, leaving 12 bases between them. CDR3 length: 14 residues. Germline V gene data show CDR1 as MNHEY and CDR2 as SVGAGI. The CDR3 reads CASSYGGMRETQYF. CDR3 bases: TGTGCCAGCAGTTACGGGGGGATGAGGGAGACCCAGTACTTC.

This rearrangement joins TRBV12-3 or TRBV12-4 to TRBJ2-7; weak D call: TRBD2 (6 bases). The CDR3 is 15 residues long. The ends were cut back, 4 bases at V and 4 bases at J, with 17 bases in the middle. CDR3 sequence: CASSSLVGGAYEQYF. CDR3 nucleotide sequence: TGTGCCAGCAGTTCTCTCGTCGGGGGAGCATACGAGCAGTACTTC.

This clonotype showed up just a few times. The rearrangement joins TRBV27 to TRBJ1-2; the D is unclear. The CDR3 contains 12 residues. Trimming left V 4 bases short and J 7 bases short, with 10 bases between. Germline V gene lookup returns CDR1 MNHEY and CDR2 SMNVEV (reference sequence). This CDR3 is CASSCVGCGYTF. DNA of the CDR3: TGTGCCAGCAGTTGCGTGGGCTGTGGCTACACCTTC.